The next 18 T cell receptor beta chains were all read from a single sample in a study of cytotoxic CD8 clonotypes in ibrutinib-treated CLL. The protocol was immunoSEQ multiplex PCR, while the TCRdb copy is restricted to in-frame clones and leaves out a portion. The data hold fewer than 90,000 clones, with around 68% observed a single time. The sample here was PBMCs, taken after 12 months of ibrutinib treatment. All receptors derive from a human donor with chronic lymphocytic leukemia.

This clone was seen only a few times. This chain links TRBV13 with TRBJ1-2, with D possibly being TRBD1 (5 bases). The CDR3 spans 12 residues. The V gene lost 5 bases and the J gene lost 6 bases, with 10 bases spanning the gap. Germline V lookup: CDR1 PRHDT, CDR2 FYEKMQ (reference sequence). The CDR3 spells CASSTGTNGYTF. As DNA, the CDR3 is TGTGCCAGCAGCACGGGGACGAATGGCTACACCTTC.

The table lists this clone with many counts. The gene calls are TRBV2 and TRBJ2-3, with TRBD1 matching 10 bases. This CDR3 contains 16 residues. In germline, CDR1 is SNHLY, CDR2 FYNNEI. The V and J ends lost 7 bases and 1 base, in that order; junction bases with no gene match: 8. The CDR3, as DNA: TGTGCCAGCACGCGGGGACAGGGGAGGGGCACAGATACGCAGTATTTT. The encoded protein is CASTRGQGRGTDTQYF.

The chain recombines TRBV27 with TRBJ1-6, with TRBD1 as a possible D gene (5 bases). Trimming took off 11 bases at V and 6 bases at J, with 32 bases between the two ends. This CDR3 is 19 amino acids long. The germline CDR1 and CDR2 sequences are MNHEY and SMNVEV (reference sequence). CDR3 region: CARRGTGTQSAVANSPLHF. For the CDR3, the DNA is TGTGCCCGACGGGGGACCGGGACCCAGTCGGCCGTGGCTAATTCACCCCTCCACTTT.

The chain carries TRBV18 and TRBJ1-1, with D tentatively TRBD1 (5 bases). V was cut by 3 bases and J by 7 bases, with 9 bases left in between. The CDR3 loop spans 12 amino acids. From germline, CDR1 is KGHSH and CDR2 LQKENI. For the CDR3, the DNA is TGTGCCAGCTCACCCCAGGGAGTTGAAGCTTTCTTT. Translating it yields CASSPQGVEAFF.

The V and J genes are TRBV9 and TRBJ1-2; TRBD1 matches at 10 bases. This CDR3 region has 22 residues. Germline V lookup: CDR1 SGDLS, CDR2 YYNGEE. J lost 0 bases, V lost 4 bases, and 24 bases had no gene match. CDR3 nucleotide sequence: TGTGCCAGCAGCTCAAAGGCGGGACAGGGGCCCGTGCGTCCCGATACTAACTATGGCTACACCTTC. Translation gives CASSSKAGQGPVRPDTNYGYTF. Full variable domain (missing parts from reference TRBV9 and TRBJ1-2): DSGVTQTPKHLITATGQRVTLRCSPRSGDLSVYWYQQSLDQGLQFLIQYYNGEERAKGNILERFSAQQFPDLHSELNLSSLELGDSALYFCASSSKAGQGPVRPDTNYGYTFGSGTRLTVV.

This clone was counted many times. This chain connects TRBV6-4 to TRBJ2-3, with D unresolved. The germline V and J ends were trimmed by 10 bases and 0 bases, with 17 bases remaining between them. CDR1 is MRHNA and CDR2 is SNTAGT in the germline V gene. The CDR3 runs 15 residues. The CDR3 sequence is CANSPTALSTDTQYF. CDR3 in DNA: TGTGCCAACTCTCCGACGGCCCTTAGCACAGATACGCAGTATTTT.

The J gene is TRBJ1-2, the V gene TRBV7-2, with D unresolved. The CDR3 runs to 14 residues. The germline CDR1 and CDR2 sequences are SGHTA and FQGNSA. Trimming shortened V by 3 bases and J by 4 bases, and 12 bases separated the two germline ends. The CDR3 nucleotides are TGTGCCAGCAGCTTTGATTGGCAGTCCTATGGCTACACCTTC. It translates to CASSFDWQSYGYTF.

The chain has TRBV6-9 and TRBJ1-5; D might be TRBD1 (5 bases). Trimming removed 8 bases from V and 6 bases from J, with 23 bases in between. Per the germline V gene, CDR1 is MNHGY and CDR2 is SVAAGI. The CDR3 is made up of 16 amino acids. CDR3 DNA: TGTGCCAGCCTCGATTTTTGGGGGTTTGAGCGTCAGCCCCAGCATTTT. It encodes CASLDFWGFERQPQHF.

The J gene is TRBJ1-1, the V gene TRBV18; 9 bases are shared with TRBD1. Germline V gene data show CDR1 as KGHSH and CDR2 as LQKENI. CDR3 length equals 16 residues. Trimming took 5 bases from V and 1 from J; bases not matched to a gene: 8. The CDR3 sequence: CASSSRIQGANTEAFF. CDR3 DNA: TGTGCCAGCTCAAGCCGCATACAGGGGGCGAACACTGAAGCTTTCTTT.

The chain has TRBV4-3 and TRBJ1-2, with TRBD1 identical over 12 bases. The germline gives CDR1 LGHNA, CDR2 YSLEER. Trimming took 3 bases from V and 6 from J; bases not matched to a gene: 5. CDR3 length: 15 residues. The CDR3 sequence is CASSHQGQGANGYTF. The CDR3 DNA follows: TGCGCCAGCAGCCACCAGGGACAGGGGGCGAATGGCTACACCTTC.

The chain has TRBV7-2 and TRBJ2-3; 10 nucleotides match TRBD2. V lost 5 bases and J lost 9; bases outside the gene matches: 14. CDR1 SGHTA and CDR2 FQGNSA come from the germline V gene. This CDR3 spans 16 amino acids. In nucleotides, the CDR3 is TGTGCCAGCAGCCATGTAGCGGGGGGCCTGTTTGGAACGCAGTATTTT. Translation: CASSHVAGGLFGTQYF.

This clone has only a few counts. The rearrangement joins TRBV2 to TRBJ1-1; D unresolved. The CDR3 loop spans 16 amino acids. The ends were cut back, 0 bases at V and 6 bases at J, with 17 bases in the middle. Germline assignment: CDR1 SNHLY and CDR2 FYNNEI. This chain's CDR3 is CASSEAVSSWVAEAFF. The CDR3 nucleotides are TGTGCCAGCAGTGAAGCGGTGTCCTCGTGGGTAGCTGAAGCTTTCTTT.

In the case of this clone: Other DNA sequences in the sample encode the same CDR3. The chain uses TRBV2 and TRBJ1-5; tentatively, D is TRBD1 (5 bases). Germline V CDR1 and CDR2: SNHLY, FYNNEI. This CDR3 region has 14 residues. Between the trimmed V and J ends, which lost 3 bases and 4 bases, there was a span of 10 bases. The CDR3 reads CASSDRVGNQPQHF. The CDR3 nucleotides are TGTGCCAGCAGTGACAGGGTCGGAAATCAGCCCCAGCATTTT.

The chain joins TRBV6-5 to TRBJ1-6; D possibly corresponds to TRBD1 (6 bases). Germline V gives CDR1 MNHEY, CDR2 SVGAGI. The CDR3 covers 14 residues. V lost 2 bases, J lost 8 bases, and 10 bases lay in between. CDR3 nucleotide sequence: TGTGCCAGCAGTTACGAAGGGGGATATTCACCCCTCCACTTT. This translates into CASSYEGGYSPLHF.

The gene calls are TRBV5-1 and TRBJ2-3, with D perhaps TRBD2 (6 bases). CDR1 and CDR2 from the germline V gene are SGHRS and YFSETQ. This CDR3 contains 14 residues. The V gene lost 5 bases and the J gene lost 6 bases, with 16 bases spanning the gap. CDR3 region: CASSREALADTQYF. As DNA, the CDR3 is TGCGCCAGCAGTAGGGAGGCGTTAGCTGATACGCAGTATTTT.

CDR3 sequence reads: CSGYRDSHSNQPQHF. CDR3 nucleotides: TGCAGCGGTTACCGGGACAGCCATAGCAATCAGCCCCAGCATTTT. This chain uses TRBV29-1 with TRBJ1-5; 7 bases agree with TRBD1. The CDR3 is 15 residues long. Germline V CDR1 and CDR2: SQVTM, ANQGSEA. The V and J ends lost 7 bases and 0 bases, in that order; junction bases with no gene match: 9.

This clone was found a few times. The chain uses TRBV6-5 and TRBJ1-6; D perhaps matches TRBD1 (5 bases). The germline V gene encodes CDR1 MNHEY and CDR2 SVGAGI. The V end was cut by 1 base, the J end by 7 bases, with 8 bases between. The CDR3 is 14 residues long. The CDR3: CASSYWDGNSPLHF. CDR3 DNA sequence: TGTGCCAGCAGTTACTGGGACGGGAATTCACCCCTCCACTTT.

The chain recombines TRBV27 with TRBJ2-2, with TRBD1 as a possible D gene (5 bases). CDR1 and CDR2 from the germline V gene are MNHEY and SMNVEV (reference sequence). CDR3 length: 15 residues. V was cut by 3 bases and J by 3 bases, with 11 bases left in between. The CDR3 DNA reads as TGTGCCAGCAGTTTGTCACAGGCGGACACCGGGGAGCTGTTTTTT. This translates into CASSLSQADTGELFF.